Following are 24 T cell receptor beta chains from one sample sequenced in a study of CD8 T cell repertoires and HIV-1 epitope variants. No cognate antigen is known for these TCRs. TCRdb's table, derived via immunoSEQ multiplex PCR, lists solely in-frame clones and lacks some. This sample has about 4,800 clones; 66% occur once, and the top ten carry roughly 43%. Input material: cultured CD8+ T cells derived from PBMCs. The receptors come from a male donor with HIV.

The CDR3 nucleotides are TGTGCCAGCTCGGCGGCCGGGGGCGAAAACACTGAAGCTTTCTTT. It encodes CASSAAGGENTEAFF. This chain uses TRBV18 with TRBJ1-1; possibly TRBD1 for D (6 bases). This CDR3 is 15 amino acids long. Deletions cut 6 bases from V and 2 bases from J, with 16 bases between. Germline V gene data show CDR1 as KGHSH and CDR2 as LQKENI.

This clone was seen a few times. The CDR3 reads CASSLSAGAPDTQYF. The CDR3 region has the DNA TGTGCCAGCAGCTTGTCGGCGGGGGCACCAGATACGCAGTATTTT. J is TRBJ2-3 and V is TRBV5-4, with TRBD2 as a possible D gene (7 bases). Looked up from germline, CDR1 is SGHNT and CDR2 is YYREEE (reference sequence). This CDR3 contains 15 residues. Trimming took off 1 base at V and 4 bases at J, with 13 bases between the two ends.

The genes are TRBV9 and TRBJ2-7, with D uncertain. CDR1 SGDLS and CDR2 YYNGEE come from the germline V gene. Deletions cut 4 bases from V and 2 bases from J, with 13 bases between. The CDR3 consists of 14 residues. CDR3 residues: CASSSPLSPYEQYF. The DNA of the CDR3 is TGTGCCAGCAGCTCCCCTCTGTCCCCCTACGAGCAGTACTTC.

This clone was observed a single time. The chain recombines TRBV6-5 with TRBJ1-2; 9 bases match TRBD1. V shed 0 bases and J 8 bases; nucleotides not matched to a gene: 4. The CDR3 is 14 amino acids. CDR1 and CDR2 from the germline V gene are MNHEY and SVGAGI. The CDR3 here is CASSYSGQGYGYTF. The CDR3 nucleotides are TGTGCCAGCAGTTACTCAGGACAGGGGTACGGCTACACCTTC.

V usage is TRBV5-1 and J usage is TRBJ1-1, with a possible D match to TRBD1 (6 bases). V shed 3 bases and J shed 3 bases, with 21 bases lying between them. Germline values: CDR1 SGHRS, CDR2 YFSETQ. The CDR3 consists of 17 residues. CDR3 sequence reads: CASSSRGAGNLYTEAFF. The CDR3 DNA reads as TGCGCCAGCAGCTCTAGGGGGGCAGGTAATCTGTACACTGAAGCTTTCTTT.

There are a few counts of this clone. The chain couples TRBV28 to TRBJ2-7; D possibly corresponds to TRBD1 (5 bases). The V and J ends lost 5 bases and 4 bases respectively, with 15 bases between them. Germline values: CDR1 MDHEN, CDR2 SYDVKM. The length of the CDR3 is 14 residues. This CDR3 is CASSPRTSRYEQYF. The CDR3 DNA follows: TGTGCCAGCAGTCCACGGACAAGCAGGTACGAGCAGTACTTC.

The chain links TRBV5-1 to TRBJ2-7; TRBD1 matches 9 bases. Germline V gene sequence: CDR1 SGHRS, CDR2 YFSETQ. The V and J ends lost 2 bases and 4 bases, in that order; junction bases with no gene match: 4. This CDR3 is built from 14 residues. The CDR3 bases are TGCGCCAGCAGCTTCGGACAGGGGTTGTACGAGCAGTACTTC. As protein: CASSFGQGLYEQYF.

CDR3 protein: CASSYGQNSPLHF. For the CDR3, the DNA is TGTGCCAGCAGTTACGGACAGAATTCACCCCTCCACTTT. V is TRBV6-5 and J is TRBJ1-6, with a weak D call TRBD1 (6 bases). CDR1 is MNHEY and CDR2 is SVGAGI in the germline V gene. V lost 2 bases and J 7 bases, leaving 6 bases between the germline ends. The CDR3 totals 13 residues.

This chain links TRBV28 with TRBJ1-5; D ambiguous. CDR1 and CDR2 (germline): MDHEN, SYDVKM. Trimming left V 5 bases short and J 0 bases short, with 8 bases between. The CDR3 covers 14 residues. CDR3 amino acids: CASSPSSSNQPQHF. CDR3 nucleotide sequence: TGTGCCAGCAGTCCCTCGAGTAGCAATCAGCCCCAGCATTTT.

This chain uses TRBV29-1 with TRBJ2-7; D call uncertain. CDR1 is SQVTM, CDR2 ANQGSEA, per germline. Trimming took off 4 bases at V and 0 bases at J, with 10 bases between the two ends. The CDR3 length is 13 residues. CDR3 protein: CSVVTSSSYEQYF. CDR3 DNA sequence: TGCAGCGTTGTTACTTCCAGCTCCTACGAGCAGTACTTC.

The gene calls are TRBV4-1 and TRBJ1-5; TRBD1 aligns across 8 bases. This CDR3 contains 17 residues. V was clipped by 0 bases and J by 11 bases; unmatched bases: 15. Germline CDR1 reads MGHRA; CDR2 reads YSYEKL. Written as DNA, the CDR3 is TGCGCCAGCAGCCAAGATCATGGTCAGGGGGCAGCCTCTGCCCAGCATTTT. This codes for CASSQDHGQGAASAQHF.

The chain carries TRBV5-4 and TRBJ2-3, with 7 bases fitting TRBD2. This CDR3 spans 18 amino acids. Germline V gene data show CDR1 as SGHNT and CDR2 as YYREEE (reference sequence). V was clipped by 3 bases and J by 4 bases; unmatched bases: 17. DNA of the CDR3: TGTGCCAGCAGCTGGGGGACCCGGCGGGAGTCTCTTGCAGATACGCAGTATTTT. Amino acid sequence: CASSWGTRRESLADTQYF.

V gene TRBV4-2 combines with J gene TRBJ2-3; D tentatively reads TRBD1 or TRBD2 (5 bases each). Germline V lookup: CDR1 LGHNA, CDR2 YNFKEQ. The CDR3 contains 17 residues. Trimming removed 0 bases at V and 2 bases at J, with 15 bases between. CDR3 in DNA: TGTGCCAGCAGCCAAGATCCCGGGACGGTACTCACAGATACGCAGTATTTT. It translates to CASSQDPGTVLTDTQYF.

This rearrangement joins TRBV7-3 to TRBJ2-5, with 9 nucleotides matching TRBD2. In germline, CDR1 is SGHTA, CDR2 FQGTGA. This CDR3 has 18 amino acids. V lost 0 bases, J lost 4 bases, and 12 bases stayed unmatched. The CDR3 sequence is CASSLTSTWAGGPETQYF. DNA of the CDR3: TGTGCCAGCAGCTTAACGTCCACCTGGGCGGGGGGGCCAGAGACCCAGTACTTC.

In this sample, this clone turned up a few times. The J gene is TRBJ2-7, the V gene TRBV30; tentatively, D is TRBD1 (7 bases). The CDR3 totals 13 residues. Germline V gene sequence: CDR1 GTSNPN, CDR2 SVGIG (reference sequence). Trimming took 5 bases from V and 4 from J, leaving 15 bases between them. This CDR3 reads CAWAVQGGYEQYF. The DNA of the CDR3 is TGTGCCTGGGCCGTTCAGGGGGGATACGAGCAGTACTTC.

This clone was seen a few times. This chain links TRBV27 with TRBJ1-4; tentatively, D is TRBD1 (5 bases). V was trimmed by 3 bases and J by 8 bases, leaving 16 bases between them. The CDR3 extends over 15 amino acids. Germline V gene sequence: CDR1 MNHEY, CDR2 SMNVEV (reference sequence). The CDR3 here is CASSFVTGGVEKLFF. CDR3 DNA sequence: TGTGCCAGCAGTTTTGTCACTGGGGGAGTCGAAAAACTGTTTTTT.

The CDR3 nucleotides are TGTGCCAGTAGTACTCAGGGGTCTTCTCTCGGCTACACCTTC. Its translation is CASSTQGSSLGYTF. V usage is TRBV19 and J usage is TRBJ1-2; possibly TRBD1 for D (6 bases). Germline lookup yields CDR1 LNHDA and CDR2 SQIVND (reference sequence). Between the trimmed V and J ends, which lost 4 bases and 8 bases, there was a span of 17 bases. The CDR3 totals 14 residues. The whole variable domain, remainder taken from reference TRBV19 and TRBJ1-2, is DGGITQSPKYLFRKEGQNVTLSCEQNLNHDAMYWYRQDPGQGLRLIYYSQIVNDFQKGDIAEGYSVSREKKESFPLTVTSAQKNPTAFYLCASSTQGSSLGYTFGSGTRLTVV.

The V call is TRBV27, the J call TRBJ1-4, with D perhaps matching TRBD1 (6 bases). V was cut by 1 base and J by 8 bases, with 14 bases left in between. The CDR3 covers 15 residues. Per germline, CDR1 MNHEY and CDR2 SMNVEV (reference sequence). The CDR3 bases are TGTGCCAGCAGTTTATTTTCAGGGGTCGGCGAAAAACTGTTTTTT. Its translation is CASSLFSGVGEKLFF.

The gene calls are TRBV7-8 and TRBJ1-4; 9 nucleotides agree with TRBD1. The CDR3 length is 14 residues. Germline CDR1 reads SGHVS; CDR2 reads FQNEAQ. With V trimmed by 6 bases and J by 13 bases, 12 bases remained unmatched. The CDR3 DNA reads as TGTGCCAGCAGTGGCGGGACAGGGATAGGGATACTGTTTTTT. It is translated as CASSGGTGIGILFF.

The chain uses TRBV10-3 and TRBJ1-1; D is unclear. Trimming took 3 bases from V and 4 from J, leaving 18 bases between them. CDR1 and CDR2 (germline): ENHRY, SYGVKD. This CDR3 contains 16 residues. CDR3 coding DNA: TGTGCCATCAGTGACAGTAGTCAAGCTGGGCTCACTGAAGCTTTCTTT. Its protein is CAISDSSQAGLTEAFF.

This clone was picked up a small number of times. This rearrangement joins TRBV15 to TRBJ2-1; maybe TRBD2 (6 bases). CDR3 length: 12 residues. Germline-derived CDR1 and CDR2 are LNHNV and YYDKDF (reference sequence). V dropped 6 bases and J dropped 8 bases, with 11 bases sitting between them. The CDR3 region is CATSSGMDEQFF. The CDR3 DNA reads TGTGCCACCAGTAGCGGTATGGATGAGCAGTTCTTC.

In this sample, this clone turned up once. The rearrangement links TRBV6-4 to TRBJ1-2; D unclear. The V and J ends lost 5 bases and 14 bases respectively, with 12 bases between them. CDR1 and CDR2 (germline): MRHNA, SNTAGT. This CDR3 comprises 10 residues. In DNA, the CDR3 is TGTGCCAGCAGTTCGCGGTTGACAACCTTC. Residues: CASSSRLTTF.

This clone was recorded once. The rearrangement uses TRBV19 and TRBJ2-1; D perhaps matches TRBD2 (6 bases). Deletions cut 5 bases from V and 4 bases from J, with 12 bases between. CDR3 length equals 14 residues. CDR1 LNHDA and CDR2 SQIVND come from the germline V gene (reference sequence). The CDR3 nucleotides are TGTGCCAGTAGTTCTCACGGGACTTACAATGAGCAGTTCTTC. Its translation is CASSSHGTYNEQFF. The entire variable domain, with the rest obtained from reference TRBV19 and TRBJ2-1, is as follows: DGGITQSPKYLFRKEGQNVTLSCEQNLNHDAMYWYRQDPGQGLRLIYYSQIVNDFQKGDIAEGYSVSREKKESFPLTVTSAQKNPTAFYLCASSSHGTYNEQFFGPGTRLTVL.

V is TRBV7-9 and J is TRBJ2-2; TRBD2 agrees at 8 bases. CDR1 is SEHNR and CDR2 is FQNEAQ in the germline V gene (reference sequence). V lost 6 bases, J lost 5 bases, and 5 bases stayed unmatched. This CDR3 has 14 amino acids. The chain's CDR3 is CASSPGLGTGELFF. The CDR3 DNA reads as TGTGCCAGCAGTCCGGGACTAGGGACCGGGGAGCTGTTTTTT.